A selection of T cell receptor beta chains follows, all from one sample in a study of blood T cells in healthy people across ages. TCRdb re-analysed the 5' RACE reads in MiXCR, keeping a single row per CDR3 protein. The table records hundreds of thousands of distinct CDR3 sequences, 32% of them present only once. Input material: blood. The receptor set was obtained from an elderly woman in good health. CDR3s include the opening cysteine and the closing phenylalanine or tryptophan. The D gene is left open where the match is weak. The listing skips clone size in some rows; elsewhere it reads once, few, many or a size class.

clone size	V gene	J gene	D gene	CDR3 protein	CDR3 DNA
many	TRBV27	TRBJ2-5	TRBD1	CASNTRTGGETQYF	TGTGCCAGCAATACCCGGACAGGGGGAGAGACCCAGTACTTC
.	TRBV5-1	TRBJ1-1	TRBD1	CASSPAGTGRTEAFF	TGCGCCAGCAGCCCGGCGGGGACAGGGCGCACTGAAGCTTTCTTT
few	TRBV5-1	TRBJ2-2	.	CASSLGDVTGELFF	TGCGCCAGCAGCTTGGGTGATGTCACCGGGGAGCTGTTTTTT
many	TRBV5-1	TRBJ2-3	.	CASSLEIPSTDTQYF	TGCGCCAGCAGCTTGGAAATCCCTAGCACAGATACGCAGTATTTT
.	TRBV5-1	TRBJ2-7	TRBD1	CASRRTGPSYEQYF	TGCGCCAGCAGGAGGACAGGGCCATCCTACGAGCAGTACTTC
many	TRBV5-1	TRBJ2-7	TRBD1	CASRLTGGSYEQYF	TGCGCCAGCAGACTGACAGGGGGGTCCTACGAGCAGTACTTC
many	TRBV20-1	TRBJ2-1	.	CSARDWRGRNEQFF	TGCAGTGCTAGAGATTGGCGGGGAAGGAATGAGCAGTTCTTC
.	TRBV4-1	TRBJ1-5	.	CASSQGSQPQHF	TGCGCCAGCAGCCAGGGAAGTCAGCCCCAGCATTTT
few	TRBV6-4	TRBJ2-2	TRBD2	CASSETGTRPGELFF	TGTGCCAGCAGTGAAACCGGGACTAGACCCGGGGAGCTGTTTTTT
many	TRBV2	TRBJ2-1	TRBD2	CASSGAGVGNEQFF	TGTGCCAGCAGTGGAGCGGGGGTGGGCAATGAGCAGTTCTTC
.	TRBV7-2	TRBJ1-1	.	CASSSSTGGGTEAFF	TGTGCCAGCAGCTCCTCCACAGGAGGTGGTACTGAAGCTTTCTTT
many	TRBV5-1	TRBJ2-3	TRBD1	CASSRGDREGADTQYF	TGCGCCAGCAGCCGGGGGGACAGGGAAGGCGCAGATACGCAGTATTTT
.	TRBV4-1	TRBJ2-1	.	CASSQDRGGSYNERFF	TGCGCCAGCAGCCAAGATAGGGGCGGCTCCTACAATGAGCGGTTCTTC
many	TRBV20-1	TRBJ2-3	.	CSASRGVSSTDTQYF	TGCAGTGCTAGTAGGGGGGTTTCTAGCACAGATACGCAGTATTTT
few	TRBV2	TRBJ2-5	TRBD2	CASSEQSGGANEQYF	TGTGCCAGCAGTGAACAGAGCGGGGGGGCGAATGAGCAGTACTTC
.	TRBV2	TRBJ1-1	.	CASSGLGRGEAFF	TGTGCCAGCAGTGGACTGGGTAGGGGGGAAGCTTTCTTT
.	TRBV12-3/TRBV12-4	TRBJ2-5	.	CASSFGSMETQYF	TGTGCCAGCAGTTTCGGGAGCATGGAGACCCAGTACTTC
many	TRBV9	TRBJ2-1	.	CASSIASNEQFF	TGTGCCAGCAGCATAGCGTCAAATGAGCAGTTCTTC
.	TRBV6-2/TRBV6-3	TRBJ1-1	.	CASSPLAATEAFF	TGTGCCAGCAGCCCCCTGGCGGCCACTGAAGCTTTCTTT
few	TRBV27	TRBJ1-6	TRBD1	CASSSDRGTSPLHF	TGTGCCAGCAGTTCGGACAGGGGAACTTCACCCCTCCACTTT
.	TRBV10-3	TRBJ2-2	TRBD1	CAVTGGTGELFF	TGTGCCGTGACAGGGGGAACCGGGGAGCTGTTTTTT
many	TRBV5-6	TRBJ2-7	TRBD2	CASSLSSGGYEQYF	TGTGCCAGCAGCTTGAGTAGCGGGGGCTACGAGCAGTACTTC
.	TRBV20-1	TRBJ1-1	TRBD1	CSARDPGQGVNTEAFF	TGCAGTGCTAGAGACCCGGGACAGGGGGTGAACACTGAAGCTTTCTTT
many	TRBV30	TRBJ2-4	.	CAWSIRGAGAKNIQYF	TGTGCCTGGAGTATCCGCGGGGCTGGGGCCAAAAACATTCAGTACTTC
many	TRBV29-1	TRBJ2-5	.	CSIGQPTGETQYF	TGCAGCATTGGACAGCCCACGGGCGAGACCCAGTACTTC
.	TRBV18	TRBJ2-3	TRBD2	CASSPPSGGITDTQYF	TGTGCCAGCTCACCACCGAGCGGGGGAATCACAGATACGCAGTATTTT
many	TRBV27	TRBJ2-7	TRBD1	CASRDRGASEQYF	TGTGCCAGCAGAGACAGGGGGGCGTCCGAGCAGTACTTC